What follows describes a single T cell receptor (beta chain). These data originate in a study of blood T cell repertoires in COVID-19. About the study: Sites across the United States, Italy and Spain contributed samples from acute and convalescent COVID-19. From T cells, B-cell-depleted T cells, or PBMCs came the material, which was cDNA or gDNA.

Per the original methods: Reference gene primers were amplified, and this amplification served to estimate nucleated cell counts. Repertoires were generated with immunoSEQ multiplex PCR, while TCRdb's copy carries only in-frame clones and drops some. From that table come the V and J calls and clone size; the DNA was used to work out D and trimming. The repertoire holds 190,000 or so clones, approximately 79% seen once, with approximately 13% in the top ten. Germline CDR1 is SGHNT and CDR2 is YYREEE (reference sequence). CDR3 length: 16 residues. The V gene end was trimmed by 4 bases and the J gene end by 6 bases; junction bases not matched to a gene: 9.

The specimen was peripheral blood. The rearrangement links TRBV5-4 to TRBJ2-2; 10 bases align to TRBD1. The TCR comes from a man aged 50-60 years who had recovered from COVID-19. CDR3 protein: CASSPPGQGLSGELFF. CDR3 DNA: TGTGCCAGCAGCCCACCGGGACAGGGGTTATCCGGGGAGCTGTTTTTT.